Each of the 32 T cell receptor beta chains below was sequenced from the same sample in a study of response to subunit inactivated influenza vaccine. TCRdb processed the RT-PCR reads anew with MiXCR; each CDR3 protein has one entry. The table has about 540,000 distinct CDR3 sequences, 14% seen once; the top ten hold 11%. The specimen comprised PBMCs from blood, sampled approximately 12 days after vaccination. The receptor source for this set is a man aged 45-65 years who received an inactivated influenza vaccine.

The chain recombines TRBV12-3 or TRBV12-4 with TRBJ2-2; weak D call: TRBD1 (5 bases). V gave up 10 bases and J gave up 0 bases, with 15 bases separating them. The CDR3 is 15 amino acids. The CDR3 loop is CATEWGGSNTGELFF. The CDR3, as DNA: TGTGCCACCGAGTGGGGCGGCTCGAACACCGGGGAGCTGTTTTTT.

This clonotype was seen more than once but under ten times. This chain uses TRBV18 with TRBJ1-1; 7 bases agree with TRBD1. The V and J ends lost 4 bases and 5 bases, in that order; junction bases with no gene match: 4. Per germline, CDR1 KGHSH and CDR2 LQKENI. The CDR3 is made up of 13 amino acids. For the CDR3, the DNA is TGTGCCAGCTCACTGGACAGGATGACTGAAGCTTTCTTT. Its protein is CASSLDRMTEAFF. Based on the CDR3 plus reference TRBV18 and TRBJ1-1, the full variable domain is NAGVMQNPRHLVRRRGQEARLRCSPMKGHSHVYWYRQLPEEGLKFMVYLQKENIIDESGMPKERFSAEFPKEGPSILRIQQVVRGDSAAYFCASSLDRMTEAFFGQGTRLTVV.

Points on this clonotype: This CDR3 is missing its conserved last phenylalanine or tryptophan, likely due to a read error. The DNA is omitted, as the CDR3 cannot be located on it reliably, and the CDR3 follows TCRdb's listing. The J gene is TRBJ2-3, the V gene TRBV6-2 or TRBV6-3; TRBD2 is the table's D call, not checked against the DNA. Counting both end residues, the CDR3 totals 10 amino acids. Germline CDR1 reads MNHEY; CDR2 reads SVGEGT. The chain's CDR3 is CASSSTSGGD.

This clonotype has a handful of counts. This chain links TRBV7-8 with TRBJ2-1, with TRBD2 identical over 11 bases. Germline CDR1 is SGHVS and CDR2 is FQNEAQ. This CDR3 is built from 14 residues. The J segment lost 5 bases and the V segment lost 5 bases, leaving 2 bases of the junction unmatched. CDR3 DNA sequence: TGTGCCAGCAGCGCGGGACTAGCGGACAATGAGCAGTTCTTC. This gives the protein CASSAGLADNEQFF.

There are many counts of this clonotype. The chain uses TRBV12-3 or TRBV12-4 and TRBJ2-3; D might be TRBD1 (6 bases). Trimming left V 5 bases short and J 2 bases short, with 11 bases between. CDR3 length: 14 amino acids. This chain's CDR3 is CASSDRQVTDTQYF. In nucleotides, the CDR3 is TGTGCCAGCAGTGATAGACAGGTCACAGATACGCAGTATTTT.

The DNA of the CDR3 is TGTGCCAGCAGCCAACAGGCGCTCACAGATACGCAGTATTTT. This gives the protein CASSQQALTDTQYF. The rearrangement uses TRBV3-1 and TRBJ2-3; D is unresolved. In germline, CDR1 is LGHDT, CDR2 YNNKEL (reference sequence). Trimming cost V 2 bases and J 2 bases, with 8 bases left between them. This CDR3 has 14 amino acids.

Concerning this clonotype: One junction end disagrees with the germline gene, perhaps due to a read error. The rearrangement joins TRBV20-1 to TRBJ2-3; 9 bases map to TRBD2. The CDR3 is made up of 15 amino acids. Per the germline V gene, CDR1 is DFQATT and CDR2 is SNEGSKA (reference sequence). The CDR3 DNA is TGCTGTGCTGGGAGACTAGCGGAGACCACAGATACGCAGTATTTT. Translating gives CCAGRLAETTDTQYF.

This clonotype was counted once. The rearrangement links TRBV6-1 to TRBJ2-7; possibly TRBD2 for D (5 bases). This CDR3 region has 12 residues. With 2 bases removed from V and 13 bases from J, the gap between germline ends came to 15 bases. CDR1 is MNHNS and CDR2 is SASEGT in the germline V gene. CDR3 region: CASSEIVGREYF. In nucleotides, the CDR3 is TGTGCCAGCAGTGAAATAGTGGGGAGAGAATACTTC.

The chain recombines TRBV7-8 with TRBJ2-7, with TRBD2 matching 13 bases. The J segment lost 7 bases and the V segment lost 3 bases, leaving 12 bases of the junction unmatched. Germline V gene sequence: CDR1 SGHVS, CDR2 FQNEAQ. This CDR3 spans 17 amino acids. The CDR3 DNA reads TGTGCCAGCAGCTTTGCATCACTAGCGGGAGGGTCCTTGGAGCAGTACTTC. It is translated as CASSFASLAGGSLEQYF.

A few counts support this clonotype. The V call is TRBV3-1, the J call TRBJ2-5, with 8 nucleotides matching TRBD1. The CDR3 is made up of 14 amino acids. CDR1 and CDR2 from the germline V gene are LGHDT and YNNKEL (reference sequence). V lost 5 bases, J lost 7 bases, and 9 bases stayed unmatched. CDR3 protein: CASSTRTGKWTQYF. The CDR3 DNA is TGTGCCAGCAGCACTCGGACAGGGAAATGGACCCAGTACTTC.

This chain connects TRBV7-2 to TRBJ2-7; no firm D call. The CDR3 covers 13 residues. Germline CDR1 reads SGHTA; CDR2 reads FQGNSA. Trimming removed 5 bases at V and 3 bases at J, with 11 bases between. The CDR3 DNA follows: TGTGCCAGCAGCCCGTTCATGGACTACGAGCAGTACTTC. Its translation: CASSPFMDYEQYF.

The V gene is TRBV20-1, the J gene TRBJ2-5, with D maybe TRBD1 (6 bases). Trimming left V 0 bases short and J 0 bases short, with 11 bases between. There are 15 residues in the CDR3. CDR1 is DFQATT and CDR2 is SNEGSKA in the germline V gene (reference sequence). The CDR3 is CSARDNRDNQETQYF. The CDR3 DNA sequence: TGCAGTGCTAGAGACAACCGGGACAACCAAGAGACCCAGTACTTC.

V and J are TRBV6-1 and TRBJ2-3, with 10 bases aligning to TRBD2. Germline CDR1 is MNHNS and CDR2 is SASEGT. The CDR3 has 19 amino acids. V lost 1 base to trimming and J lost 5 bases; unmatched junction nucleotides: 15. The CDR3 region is CASSEVVASGSMVRDTQYF. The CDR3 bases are TGTGCCAGCAGTGAAGTGGTGGCTAGCGGGAGTATGGTCCGAGATACGCAGTATTTT.

The CDR3 DNA follows: TGTGCCAGCAGTTCCCTGTTCGGACAGGGTTTTAGCTCCTATAATTCACCCCTCCACTTT. Its translation: CASSSLFGQGFSSYNSPLHF. This chain links TRBV28 with TRBJ1-6; 8 nucleotides align to TRBD1. The V gene end was trimmed by 4 bases and the J gene end by 0 bases; junction bases not matched to a gene: 14. Germline CDR1 MDHEN, CDR2 SYDVKM. The CDR3 length is 20 residues.

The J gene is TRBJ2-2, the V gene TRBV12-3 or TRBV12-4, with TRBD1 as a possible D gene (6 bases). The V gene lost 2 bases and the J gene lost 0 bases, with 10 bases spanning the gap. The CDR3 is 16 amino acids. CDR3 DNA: TGTGCCAGCAGTTTAAAGGGGGTAACGAACACCGGGGAGCTGTTTTTT. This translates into CASSLKGVTNTGELFF.

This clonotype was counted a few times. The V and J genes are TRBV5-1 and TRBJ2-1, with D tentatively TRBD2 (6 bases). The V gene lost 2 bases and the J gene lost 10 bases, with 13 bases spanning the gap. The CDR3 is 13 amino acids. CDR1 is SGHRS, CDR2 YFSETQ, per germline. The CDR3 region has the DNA TGCGCCAGCAGCTTTCTAACGGGAGCGGAGCAGTTCTTC. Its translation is CASSFLTGAEQFF. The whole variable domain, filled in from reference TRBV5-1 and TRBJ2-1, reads KAGVTQTPRYLIKTRGQQVTLSCSPISGHRSVSWYQQTPGQGLQFLFEYFSETQRNKGNFPGRFSGRQFSNSRSEMNVSTLELGDSALYLCASSFLTGAEQFFGPGTRLTVL.

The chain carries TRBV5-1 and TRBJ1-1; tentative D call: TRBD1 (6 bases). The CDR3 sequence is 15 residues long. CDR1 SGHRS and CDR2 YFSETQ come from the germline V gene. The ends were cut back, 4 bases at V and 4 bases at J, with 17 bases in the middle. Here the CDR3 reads CASSVSTGFSTEAFF. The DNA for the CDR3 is TGCGCCAGCAGCGTTTCAACAGGGTTCAGCACTGAAGCTTTCTTT.

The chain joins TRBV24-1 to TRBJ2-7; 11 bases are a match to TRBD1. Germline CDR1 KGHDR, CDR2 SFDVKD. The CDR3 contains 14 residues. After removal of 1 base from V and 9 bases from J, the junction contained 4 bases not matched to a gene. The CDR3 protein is CATSDFAGTGGQYF. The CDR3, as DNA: TGTGCCACCAGTGATTTTGCCGGGACAGGGGGGCAGTACTTC.

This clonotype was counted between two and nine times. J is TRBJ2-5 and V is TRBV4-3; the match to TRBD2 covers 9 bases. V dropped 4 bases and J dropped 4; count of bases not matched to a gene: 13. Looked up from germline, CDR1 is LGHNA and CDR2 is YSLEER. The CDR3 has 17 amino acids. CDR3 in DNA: TGCGCCAGCAGCCTCGATGCTGGCGGGGGGGCCGTAGAGACCCAGTACTTC. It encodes CASSLDAGGGAVETQYF.

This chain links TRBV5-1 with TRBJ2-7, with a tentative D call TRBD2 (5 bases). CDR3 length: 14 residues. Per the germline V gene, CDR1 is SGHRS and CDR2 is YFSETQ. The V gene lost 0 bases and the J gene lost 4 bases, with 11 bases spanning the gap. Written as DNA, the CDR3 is TGCGCCAGCAGCTTGGATCCGGGAATTTACGAGCAGTACTTC. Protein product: CASSLDPGIYEQYF.

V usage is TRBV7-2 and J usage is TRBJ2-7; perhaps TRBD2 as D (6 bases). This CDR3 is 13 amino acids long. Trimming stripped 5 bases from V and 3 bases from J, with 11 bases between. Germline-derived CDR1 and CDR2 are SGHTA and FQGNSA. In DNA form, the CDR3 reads TGTGCCAGCAGCAAATGGACTAACTACGAGCAGTACTTC. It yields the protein CASSKWTNYEQYF.

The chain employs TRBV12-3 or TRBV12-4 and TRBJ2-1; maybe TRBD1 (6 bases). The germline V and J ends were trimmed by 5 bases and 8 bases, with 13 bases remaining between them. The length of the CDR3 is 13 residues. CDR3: CASSPNRDHEQFF. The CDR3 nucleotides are TGTGCCAGCAGTCCTAACAGGGACCATGAGCAGTTCTTC.

This CDR3 reads CASSLGNRKYGYTF. CDR3 DNA sequence: TGTGCCAGCAGCTTGGGAAACAGGAAGTATGGCTACACCTTC. The chain joins TRBV7-2 to TRBJ1-2; tentatively, D is TRBD1 (5 bases). Deletions cut 3 bases from V and 5 bases from J, with 13 bases between. This CDR3 has 14 amino acids. CDR1 is SGHTA, CDR2 FQGNSA, per germline.

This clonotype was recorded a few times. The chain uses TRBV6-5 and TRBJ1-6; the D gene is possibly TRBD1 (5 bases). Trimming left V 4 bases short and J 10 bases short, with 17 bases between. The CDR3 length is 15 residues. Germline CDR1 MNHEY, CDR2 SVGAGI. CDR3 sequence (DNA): TGTGCCAGCAGTTTTGGGCCGACGGACAACTCACCCCTCCACTTT. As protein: CASSFGPTDNSPLHF.

Written as DNA, the CDR3 is TGTGCCAGCAGGCTTGGGCCTAGCAATCAGCCCCAGCATTTT. Protein: CASRLGPSNQPQHF. The chain couples TRBV12-3 or TRBV12-4 to TRBJ1-5; no definite D call. The CDR3 loop spans 14 amino acids. V shed 6 bases and J shed 0 bases, with 9 bases lying between them.

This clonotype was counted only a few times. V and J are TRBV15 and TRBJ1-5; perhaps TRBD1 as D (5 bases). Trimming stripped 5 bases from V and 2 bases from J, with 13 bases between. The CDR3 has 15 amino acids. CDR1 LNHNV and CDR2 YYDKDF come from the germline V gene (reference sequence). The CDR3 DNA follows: TGTGCCACCAGCTCCCGGTGGGGGGGCAATCAGCCCCAGCATTTT. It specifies CATSSRWGGNQPQHF. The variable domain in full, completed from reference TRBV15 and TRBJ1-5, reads DAMVIQNPRYQVTQFGKPVTLSCSQTLNHNVMYWYQQKSSQAPKLLFHYYDKDFNNEADTPDNFQSRRPNTSFCFLDIRSPGLGDTAMYLCATSSRWGGNQPQHFGDGTRLSIL.

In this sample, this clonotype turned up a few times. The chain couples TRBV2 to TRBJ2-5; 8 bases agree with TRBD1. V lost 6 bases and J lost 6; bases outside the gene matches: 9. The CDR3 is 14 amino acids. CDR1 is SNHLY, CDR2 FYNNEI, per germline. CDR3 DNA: TGTGCCAGCAGAATAGACAGGGGTGGGAAGACCCAGTACTTC. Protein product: CASRIDRGGKTQYF.

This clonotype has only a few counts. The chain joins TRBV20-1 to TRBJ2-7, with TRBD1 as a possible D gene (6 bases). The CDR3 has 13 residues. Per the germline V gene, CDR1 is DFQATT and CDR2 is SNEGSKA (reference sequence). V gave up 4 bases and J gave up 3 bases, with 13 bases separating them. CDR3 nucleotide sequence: TGCAGTGCTATACGCCGGGACATCTACGAGCAGTACTTC. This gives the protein CSAIRRDIYEQYF.

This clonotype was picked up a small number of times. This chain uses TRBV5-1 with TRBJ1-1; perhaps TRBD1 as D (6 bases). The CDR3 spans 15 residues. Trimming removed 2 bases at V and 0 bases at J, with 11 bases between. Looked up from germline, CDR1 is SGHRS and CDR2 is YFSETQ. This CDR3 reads CASSFRTDMNTEAFF. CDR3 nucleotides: TGCGCCAGCAGCTTTCGGACAGACATGAACACTGAAGCTTTCTTT.

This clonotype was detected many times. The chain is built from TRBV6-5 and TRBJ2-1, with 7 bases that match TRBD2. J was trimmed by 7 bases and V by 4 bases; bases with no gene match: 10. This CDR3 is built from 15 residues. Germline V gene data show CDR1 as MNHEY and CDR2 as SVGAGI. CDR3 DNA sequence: TGTGCCAGCAGTTCGATTCCGACTAGCTATAATGAGCAGTTCTTC. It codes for CASSSIPTSYNEQFF.

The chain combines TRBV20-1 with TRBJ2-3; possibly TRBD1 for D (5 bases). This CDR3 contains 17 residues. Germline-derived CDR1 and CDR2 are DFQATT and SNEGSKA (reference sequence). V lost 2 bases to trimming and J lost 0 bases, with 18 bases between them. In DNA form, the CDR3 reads TGCAGTGCTAGAAACCCTGGGGCACACCCTAGCACAGATACGCAGTATTTT. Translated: CSARNPGAHPSTDTQYF.

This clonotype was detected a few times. CDR3 bases: TGTGCCAGCAGCTTATCCCCGGGCCTCTCTGGAAACACCATATATTTT. Translating it yields CASSLSPGLSGNTIYF. The chain combines TRBV7-6 with TRBJ1-3; D gene unclear. This CDR3 is built from 16 residues. Germline lookup yields CDR1 SGHVS and CDR2 FNYEAQ. Trimming stripped 2 bases from V and 0 bases from J, with 11 bases between.